This is a list of T cell receptor beta chains from one sample in a study of blood T cell repertoires in COVID-19. Clones were read by immunoSEQ multiplex PCR, and TCRdb kept only the in-frame ones, dropping some. Among 150,000 or so clones, 86% were seen once, and the ten largest hold about 8%. The sequenced sample was peripheral blood. These receptors were obtained from a woman aged 55-70 years with acute or convalescent COVID-19. Both conserved end residues are part of each CDR3. The D gene is left open where the match is weak. Size is omitted from some rows. Given values are once, few, many or a class for expanded clones.

CASSPGQAWSYEQYF	TGTGCCAGCAGCCCCGGACAGGCCTGGAGTTACGAGCAGTACTTC	.	TRBV5-8	TRBJ2-7	TRBD1
CASSPELAEGYEQYF	TGTGCCAGCAGCCCGGAACTAGCGGAGGGCTACGAGCAGTACTTC	.	TRBV3-1/TRBV3-2	TRBJ2-7	TRBD2
CASSFQGFSYEQYF	TGTGCCAGCAGTTTCCAGGGGTTTTCCTACGAGCAGTACTTC	.	TRBV28	TRBJ2-7	.
CASSQGRIGTAKLDTQYF	TGTGCCAGCAGCCAGGGTCGCATCGGGACAGCAAAATTAGATACGCAGTATTTT	.	TRBV14	TRBJ2-3	TRBD1
CASSLAGPQGDGKNIQYF	TGTGCCAGCAGCTTAGCGGGCCCTCAGGGGGATGGCAAAAACATTCAGTACTTC	.	TRBV7-9	TRBJ2-4	TRBD1
CASSFPDRVGANVLTF	TGCGCCAGCAGCTTCCCCGACAGGGTTGGGGCCAACGTCCTGACTTTC	.	TRBV5-1	TRBJ2-6	TRBD1
CASSLETGSNTGELFF	TGTGCCAGCAGCTTAGAAACGGGGAGTAACACCGGGGAGCTGTTTTTT	.	TRBV11-2	TRBJ2-2	.
CASGLAGEREQFF	TGTGCCAGTGGTCTAGCGGGGGAACGTGAGCAGTTCTTC	.	TRBV19	TRBJ2-1	TRBD2
CASSLTMDRSEKLFF	TGTGCCAGCAGCTTGACCATGGACAGAAGCGAAAAACTGTTTTTT	.	TRBV5-5	TRBJ1-4	.
CASSEPGQANTEAFF	TGTGCCAGCAGCGAGCCGGGACAGGCTAACACTGAAGCTTTCTTT	.	TRBV5-5	TRBJ1-1	TRBD1
CASSIRLVMVF	TGTGCCAGCAGCATTAGACTAGTGATGGTCTTC	.	TRBV7-2	TRBJ2-1	.
CASSPSKLRLAGDNEQFF	TGTGCCAGCAGTCCCTCTAAGCTTCGACTAGCGGGGGACAATGAGCAGTTCTTC	.	TRBV7-3	TRBJ2-1	TRBD2
CASSLGAHQGSGNTIYF	TGTGCCAGCAGCTTGGGAGCCCACCAGGGCTCTGGAAACACCATATATTTT	.	TRBV5-6	TRBJ1-3	.
CASSLGPQTVNEKLFF	TGCGCCAGCAGCTTGGGACCTCAGACAGTAAATGAAAAACTGTTTTTT	.	TRBV5-1	TRBJ1-4	.
CASSTNGGTGELFF	TGCGCCAGCAGCACTAACGGGGGCACCGGGGAGCTGTTTTTT	.	TRBV10-1	TRBJ2-2	.
CASSPPVEGLGYGYTF	TGCGCCAGCAGCCCCCCAGTGGAGGGACTGGGATATGGCTACACCTTC	.	TRBV4-1	TRBJ1-2	.
CASSSDRGGYGYTF	TGTGCCAGCAGCTCGGACAGGGGGGGGTATGGCTACACCTTC	.	TRBV7-2	TRBJ1-2	TRBD1
CAWSNWDRTYNEQFF	TGTGCCTGGAGTAACTGGGACAGGACCTACAATGAGCAGTTCTTC	once	TRBV30	TRBJ2-1	TRBD1
CASSLSLAGGTYEQYF	TGTGCCAGCAGCTTAAGTCTTGCGGGGGGGACCTACGAGCAGTACTTC	.	TRBV11-3	TRBJ2-7	TRBD2
CATSDLGAGGPAGELFF	TGTGCCACCAGTGATTTAGGAGCGGGGGGGCCGGCCGGGGAGCTGTTTTTT	.	TRBV24-1	TRBJ2-2	TRBD2
CASSFGGYGGPLRGGYTF	TGTGCCAGCAGTTTCGGGGGGTATGGAGGGCCCCTCCGGGGAGGCTACACCTTC	.	TRBV27	TRBJ1-2	.
CASSPRGQTYEQYF	TGTGCCAGCAGCCCCAGGGGACAGACCTACGAGCAGTACTTC	.	TRBV9	TRBJ2-7	TRBD1
CADPHGDRVLYTF	TGCGCCGATCCCCATGGGGACAGAGTCCTCTACACCTTC	.	TRBV4-1	TRBJ1-2	TRBD1
CASSLGPFSYNEQFF	TGTGCCAGCAGCTTGGGTCCGTTCTCCTACAATGAGCAGTTCTTC	.	TRBV5-5	TRBJ2-1	.
CASSLASPRNSPLHF	TGTGCCAGCAGCTTAGCGAGCCCTCGGAATTCACCCCTCCACTTT	.	TRBV7-3	TRBJ1-6	.
CASSGQGVGTEAFF	TGTGCCAGCAGCGGGCAGGGGGTAGGGACTGAAGCTTTCTTT	.	TRBV9	TRBJ1-1	TRBD1
CASSLWRGNTF	TGTGCCAGCAGTTTATGGAGAGGGAATACATTT	few	TRBV28	TRBJ1-5	.
CASSLTRQPNQPQHF	TGTGCCAGCTCCCTCACCAGACAGCCCAATCAGCCCCAGCATTTT	once	TRBV18	TRBJ1-5	.
CASSVVEDTEAFF	TGTGCCAGCAGTGTGGTCGAGGACACTGAAGCTTTCTTT	.	TRBV2	TRBJ1-1	.
CASSLGRRGWNYGYTF	TGTGCCAGCAGTTTAGGCCGGCGGGGCTGGAACTATGGCTACACCTTC	.	TRBV28	TRBJ1-2	.
CASSHRKGQGNTEAFF	TGCGCCAGCAGCCACCGCAAGGGACAGGGGAACACTGAAGCTTTCTTT	.	TRBV4-1	TRBJ1-1	TRBD1
CASSLNGQGQETQYF	TGTGCCAGCAGTTTAAACGGACAGGGGCAAGAGACCCAGTACTTC	.	TRBV28	TRBJ2-5	TRBD1
CATSGGSGANVLTF	TGTGCCACCAGCGGGGGTTCTGGGGCCAACGTCCTGACTTTC	.	TRBV24-1	TRBJ2-6	.
CASLIGTGGLNEQFF	TGTGCCAGCTTAATAGGGACAGGCGGTTTGAATGAGCAGTTCTTC	.	TRBV2	TRBJ2-1	TRBD1
CASSHSKTGVNTEAFF	TGTGCCAGTAGTCACTCGAAGACAGGGGTAAACACTGAAGCTTTCTTT	.	TRBV19	TRBJ1-1	TRBD1
CASSSTGQINYGYTF	TGTGCCAGCAGCAGCACGGGACAGATAAACTATGGCTACACCTTC	.	TRBV5-4	TRBJ1-2	TRBD1
CASSSPLGGSSNEQFF	TGTGCCAGCAGCTCACCACTAGGAGGGTCGTCGAATGAGCAGTTCTTC	once	TRBV5-4	TRBJ2-1	.
CASSWERTVTDTQYF	TGTGCCAGCTCATGGGAGCGGACTGTCACAGATACGCAGTATTTT	.	TRBV18	TRBJ2-3	.
CASSQDRAGPYEQYF	TGCGCCAGCAGCCAAGATCGTGCAGGGCCCTACGAGCAGTACTTC	.	TRBV4-3	TRBJ2-7	.
CASSQEGRGANYGYTF	TGTGCCAGCAGCCAAGAGGGCAGGGGAGCTAACTATGGCTACACCTTC	.	TRBV3-1/TRBV3-2	TRBJ1-2	.
CASSPPGRGGTDTQYF	TGTGCCAGCTCACCACCAGGACGGGGGGGAACAGATACGCAGTATTTT	.	TRBV18	TRBJ2-3	TRBD2
CATNTGTSGGADTQYF	TGTGCCACCAATACCGGGACTAGCGGGGGGGCAGATACGCAGTATTTT	.	TRBV27	TRBJ2-3	TRBD2
CASSLGFSYNSPLHF	TGTGCCAGCAGCTTGGGCTTCTCCTATAATTCACCCCTCCACTTT	.	TRBV7-2	TRBJ1-6	.
CASSQELSTSTDTQYF	TGCGCCAGCAGCCAAGAGTTGTCGACTAGCACAGATACGCAGTATTTT	.	TRBV4-1	TRBJ2-3	.
CASTGTGWGDGYTF	TGTGCCAGCACCGGGACAGGGTGGGGAGATGGCTACACCTTC	.	TRBV6-5	TRBJ1-2	TRBD1
CASSLDPASTSGGQETQYF	TGTGCCAGCAGCTTAGATCCGGCTTCGACTAGCGGGGGCCAAGAGACCCAGTACTTC	.	TRBV7-2	TRBJ2-5	TRBD2
CASSSGTHIKAFF	TGTGCCAGCAGCTCCGGGACTCACATTAAAGCTTTCTTT	.	TRBV11-3	TRBJ1-1	.
CASRPGTAAYEQYF	TGTGCCAGTAGGCCCGGGACAGCAGCCTACGAGCAGTACTTC	.	TRBV19	TRBJ2-7	TRBD1
CASSQVGVVTGDHSPLHF	TGTGCCAGCAGCCAAGTCGGAGTTGTGACAGGGGATCATTCACCCCTCCACTTT	many	TRBV14	TRBJ1-6	TRBD1
CASSRGFGEKLFF	TGTGCCAGCAGCAGGGGATTCGGTGAAAAACTGTTTTTT	.	TRBV7-2	TRBJ1-4	.
CASRGTARTDTQYF	TGCGCCAGCAGGGGGACAGCCAGGACAGATACGCAGTATTTT	.	TRBV5-1	TRBJ2-3	TRBD1
CATNGGVLHF	TGTGCCACGAACGGGGGGGTCCTCCACTTT	.	TRBV28	TRBJ1-6	.
CASSPLAGGTTDTQYF	TGTGCCAGCAGCCCCCTAGCGGGGGGGACCACAGATACGCAGTATTTT	.	TRBV3-1/TRBV3-2	TRBJ2-3	TRBD2
CASSQGQGQPQHF	TGTGCCAGCTCGCAGGGTCAGGGTCAGCCCCAGCATTTT	.	TRBV18	TRBJ1-5	.